Sequencing of this T cell receptor (beta chain) was carried out in a study of blood T cells in healthy people across ages. Study-wide results and limits: One million T cells yielded diversity estimates that were considered underestimates.

Germline V lookup: CDR1 DFQATT, CDR2 SNEGSKA (reference sequence). This CDR3 has 13 amino acids. Trimming pared 0 bases from V and 10 bases from J, leaving 13 bases between. This clonotype was counted between two and nine times. Its antigen is currently unknown. PCR was performed a second time for roughly 7 to 11 cycles using a sample-barcoded 5' primer and a J-beta primer mix. MiXCR, run by TCRdb on the 5' RACE reads, gives a single entry per CDR3 protein. The sample has about 2 million distinct CDR3 sequences, approximately 50% seen once; the top ten hold about 2.1%. Sequenced input: blood. This clonotype was obtained from a woman in her forties in good health. The chain couples TRBV20-1 to TRBJ2-1; a weak D match, TRBD2 (6 bases). The CDR3 region has the DNA TGCAGTGCTAGAGATCTAATTGGGGGGGAGCAGTTCTTC. Translated: CSARDLIGGEQFF.